These 27 T cell receptor beta chains originate from one sample sequenced in a study of cytomegalovirus exposure and HLA in healthy donors. TCRdb's copy holds only in-frame clones and misses some; the assay was immunoSEQ multiplex PCR. This sample has 150,000 or so clones, with 89% found just once. Sequencing was done on a sample of PBMCs. These receptors were collected from a woman aged 18-29 years in good health and CMV-seropositive.

This clone was observed a single time. The chain employs TRBV19 and TRBJ1-1; 10 bases are shared with TRBD1. The CDR3 runs 15 residues. CDR1 is LNHDA, CDR2 SQIVND, per germline (reference sequence). The J segment lost 2 bases and the V segment lost 4 bases, leaving 4 bases of the junction unmatched. The chain's CDR3 is CASSSRQGANTEAFF. The CDR3 DNA follows: TGTGCCAGTAGTAGCCGACAGGGGGCAAACACTGAAGCTTTCTTT.

This chain connects TRBV30 to TRBJ1-2; TRBD1 agrees at 8 bases. This CDR3 spans 12 amino acids. Germline V CDR1 and CDR2: GTSNPN, SVGIG (reference sequence). J was trimmed by 4 bases and V by 8 bases; bases with no gene match: 6. Here the CDR3 DNA reads TGTGCCACCCCAGGGGGCAGCTATGGCTACACCTTC. Its protein is CATPGGSYGYTF.

The chain couples TRBV7-9 to TRBJ1-2; TRBD1 is a possible D gene (6 bases). Germline lookup yields CDR1 SEHNR and CDR2 FQNEAQ (reference sequence). The CDR3 totals 11 residues. The germline V and J ends were trimmed by 5 bases and 13 bases, with 14 bases remaining between them. The CDR3 spells CASSAQGNSTF. CDR3 DNA sequence: TGTGCCAGCAGCGCTCAGGGGAACTCCACCTTC.

The V call is TRBV6-5, the J call TRBJ2-3; TRBD2 agrees at 9 bases. V dropped 2 bases and J dropped 1; count of bases not matched to a gene: 1. The germline V gene has CDR1 MNHEY and CDR2 SVGAGI. CDR3 length equals 15 residues. The CDR3 is CASSYASGGTDTQYF. Written as DNA, the CDR3 is TGTGCCAGCAGTTACGCTAGCGGGGGCACAGATACGCAGTATTTT.

V usage is TRBV27 and J usage is TRBJ1-2; possibly TRBD1 for D (6 bases). CDR1 is MNHEY, CDR2 SMNVEV, per germline (reference sequence). The V end lost 1 base, the J end lost 9 bases, and 12 bases lay between the germline ends. The CDR3 length is 13 residues. The CDR3 spells CASSLYFGTSYTF. The CDR3 nucleotides read TGTGCCAGCAGTTTATATTTTGGGACAAGCTACACCTTC.

This chain connects TRBV7-2 to TRBJ2-7; D not resolved. The CDR3 contains 11 residues. Trimming removed 5 bases from V and 4 bases from J, with 6 bases in between. Per the germline V gene, CDR1 is SGHTA and CDR2 is FQGNSA. The CDR3: CASSPGYEQYF. In DNA, the CDR3 is TGTGCCAGCAGCCCCGGGTACGAGCAGTACTTC.

This chain links TRBV14 with TRBJ1-6; the D gene is possibly TRBD1 (6 bases). Trimming took 0 bases from V and 8 from J, leaving 17 bases between them. CDR3 size: 17 residues. CDR1 and CDR2 from the germline V gene are SGHDN and FVKESK. CDR3 coding DNA: TGTGCCAGCAGCCAAGAAAGGAGGACAGAGTTCTATTCACCCCTCCACTTT. It encodes CASSQERRTEFYSPLHF.

V is TRBV14 and J is TRBJ1-5; unclear D gene. Germline values: CDR1 SGHDN, CDR2 FVKESK. Trimming removed 1 base from V and 2 bases from J, with 15 bases in between. CDR3 length: 17 amino acids. This CDR3 reads CASSQVTANPRNQPQHF. CDR3 in DNA: TGTGCCAGCAGCCAAGTCACCGCTAATCCACGCAATCAGCCCCAGCATTTT.

The chain links TRBV6-6 to TRBJ1-4, with no clear D. CDR1 and CDR2 (germline): MNHNY, SVGAGI (reference sequence). There are 16 residues in the CDR3. V lost 0 bases, J lost 5 bases, and 13 bases lay in between. CDR3 sequence (DNA): TGTGCCAGCAGTTACTCGCGGTTGGCCTTCAATGAAAAACTGTTTTTT. It yields the protein CASSYSRLAFNEKLFF.

The DNA for the CDR3 is TGCGCCAGCAGCCCCCGGGGTCAGGATCGGAATTCACCCCTCCACTTT. It yields the protein CASSPRGQDRNSPLHF. The chain has TRBV5-1 and TRBJ1-6; no clear D. From germline, CDR1 is SGHRS and CDR2 YFSETQ. The germline V and J ends were trimmed by 4 bases and 7 bases, with 18 bases remaining between them. CDR3 length: 16 amino acids.

This chain joins TRBV28 and TRBJ1-5; no definite D call. Germline CDR1 MDHEN, CDR2 SYDVKM. The V and J ends lost 3 bases and 6 bases respectively, with 9 bases between them. The CDR3 spans 13 residues. CDR3: CASSLTMGQPQHF. The DNA for the CDR3 is TGTGCCAGCAGTTTGACAATGGGTCAGCCCCAGCATTTT.

The chain links TRBV2 to TRBJ1-1, with a tentative D call TRBD1 (6 bases). The length of the CDR3 is 18 residues. CDR1 is SNHLY, CDR2 FYNNEI, per germline. The V and J ends lost 1 base and 0 bases respectively, with 18 bases between them. CDR3 sequence reads: CASSEGPNRALMNTEAFF. Written as DNA, the CDR3 is TGTGCCAGCAGTGAAGGACCGAACAGGGCTCTCATGAACACTGAAGCTTTCTTT.

The chain recombines TRBV7-8 with TRBJ1-2; no firm D call. CDR1 and CDR2 (germline): SGHVS, FQNEAQ. CDR3 length equals 14 residues. The V gene lost 6 bases and the J gene lost 4 bases, with 15 bases spanning the gap. The CDR3 sequence is CASRPPTEVYGYTF. DNA for the CDR3: TGTGCCAGCAGACCCCCGACGGAGGTCTATGGCTACACCTTC.

The CDR3 DNA reads as TGTGCCAGCAGCTTTTCAGGGGGCGCAAACACCGGGGAGCTGTTTTTT. Translating gives CASSFSGGANTGELFF. V and J are TRBV11-2 and TRBJ2-2; 8 bases are a match to TRBD1. The CDR3 contains 16 residues. The junction had 5 bases not matched to a gene; V was cut back by 3 bases and J by 2 bases. The germline CDR1 and CDR2 sequences are SGHAT and FQNNGV.

The chain couples TRBV9 to TRBJ1-2; a weak D match, TRBD1 (6 bases). V was pared by 0 bases and J by 2 bases, with 11 bases between. The germline CDR1 and CDR2 sequences are SGDLS and YYNGEE. The CDR3 has 15 amino acids. This CDR3 is CASSVETGHNYGYTF. The CDR3 DNA is TGTGCCAGCAGCGTAGAAACAGGGCACAACTATGGCTACACCTTC.

The rearrangement links TRBV27 to TRBJ1-1; TRBD1 is a possible D gene (5 bases). Germline CDR1 and CDR2: MNHEY and SMNVEV (reference sequence). With 5 bases removed from V and 3 bases from J, the gap between germline ends came to 16 bases. The CDR3 is made up of 15 amino acids. The DNA of the CDR3 is TGTGCCAGCAGTCCCCACGGCGGGGGGTACACTGAAGCTTTCTTT. This translates into CASSPHGGGYTEAFF.

The chain carries TRBV5-8 and TRBJ2-5, with D maybe TRBD1 (5 bases). This CDR3 has 15 amino acids. V was cut by 3 bases and J by 4 bases, with 16 bases left in between. Germline CDR1 reads SGHTS; CDR2 reads YDEGEE. CDR3 amino acids: CASSSGQWNGETQYF. In DNA form, the CDR3 reads TGTGCCAGCAGCTCCGGACAATGGAATGGAGAGACCCAGTACTTC.

The chain links TRBV14 to TRBJ2-3; D gene unclear. Germline values: CDR1 SGHDN, CDR2 FVKESK. The length of the CDR3 is 13 residues. The V end lost 4 bases, the J end lost 0 bases, and 5 bases lay between the germline ends. DNA for the CDR3: TGTGCCAGCAGCCCAGGTAGCACAGATACGCAGTATTTT. Translating gives CASSPGSTDTQYF.

This clone has just a few counts. The rearrangement joins TRBV7-6 to TRBJ1-5; D ambiguous. V lost 5 bases and J 0 bases, leaving 5 bases between the germline ends. Per the germline V gene, CDR1 is SGHVS and CDR2 is FNYEAQ. This CDR3 is built from 13 residues. The CDR3 protein is CASSPYSNQPQHF. The CDR3 DNA reads as TGTGCCAGCAGCCCGTATAGCAATCAGCCCCAGCATTTT.

The rearrangement links TRBV6-5 to TRBJ1-2; D perhaps matches TRBD1 (6 bases). Germline V gene data show CDR1 as MNHEY and CDR2 as SVGAGI. CDR3 length equals 14 residues. V was trimmed by 2 bases and J by 6 bases, leaving 13 bases between them. In nucleotides, the CDR3 is TGTGCCAGCAGTTACCAGGGGCCGAGGGATGGCTACACCTTC. Its translation: CASSYQGPRDGYTF.

This sequence joins TRBV7-8 and TRBJ2-3, with 9 bases aligning to TRBD2. The trim removed 8 bases at V and 2 bases at J, leaving 8 bases unmatched. Germline CDR1 SGHVS, CDR2 FQNEAQ. The CDR3 has 15 residues. CDR3 in DNA: TGTGCCAGCCAAGAAGCGGGGGGACCCACAGATACGCAGTATTTT. This translates into CASQEAGGPTDTQYF.

In DNA form, the CDR3 reads TGTGCCAGCTCACCACCGTGGCTAGCGCCTTACGAGCAGTACTTC. It translates to CASSPPWLAPYEQYF. The V call is TRBV18, the J call TRBJ2-7, with D tentatively TRBD2 (6 bases). Trimming stripped 0 bases from V and 4 bases from J, with 13 bases between. The CDR3 has 15 amino acids. Looked up from germline, CDR1 is KGHSH and CDR2 is LQKENI.

This sequence joins TRBV6-1 and TRBJ1-2; 8 positions agree with TRBD1. The germline gives CDR1 MNHNS, CDR2 SASEGT. CDR3 length: 13 residues. The V gene end was trimmed by 5 bases and the J gene end by 6 bases; junction bases not matched to a gene: 5. This chain's CDR3 is CASSRTGFNGYTF. CDR3 coding DNA: TGTGCCAGCAGTAGGACAGGGTTCAATGGCTACACCTTC.

The chain is built from TRBV10-3 and TRBJ2-2; a possible D gene is TRBD1 (6 bases). With 4 bases removed from V and 0 bases from J, the gap between germline ends came to 12 bases. The CDR3 covers 16 residues. CDR1 ENHRY and CDR2 SYGVKD come from the germline V gene. CDR3 bases: TGTGCCATCAGTGCCGTGACAGGATCGAACACCGGGGAGCTGTTTTTT. It specifies CAISAVTGSNTGELFF.

V gene TRBV10-3 combines with J gene TRBJ2-5; D not certain. The germline gives CDR1 ENHRY, CDR2 SYGVKD. The CDR3 length is 14 residues. Deletions cut 2 bases from V and 2 bases from J, with 9 bases between. CDR3 nucleotide sequence: TGTGCCATCAGTGAGGTTCGCGGACAAGAGACCCAGTACTTC. Amino acid sequence: CAISEVRGQETQYF.

This chain joins TRBV27 and TRBJ1-1; the D gene is possibly TRBD1 (6 bases). The CDR3 contains 14 residues. V lost 2 bases and J lost 7, with 14 bases in between. Germline loops: CDR1 MNHEY, CDR2 SMNVEV (reference sequence). The DNA for the CDR3 is TGTGCCAGCAGTTTAGATCTGGGGGCAGTTGAAGCTTTCTTT. Protein product: CASSLDLGAVEAFF.

V usage is TRBV28 and J usage is TRBJ2-3; D is uncertain. In germline, CDR1 is MDHEN, CDR2 SYDVKM. CDR3 length: 14 amino acids. V lost 3 bases and J 1 base, leaving 8 bases between the germline ends. CDR3 nucleotides: TGTGCCAGCAGTTTTTTTGAGGGCACAGATACGCAGTATTTT. Its protein product is CASSFFEGTDTQYF.